The 8 T cell receptor beta chains reported below all come from one sample, sequenced in a study of identical twins. Via MiXCR, TCRdb re-called the 5' RACE reads, giving one row per CDR3 protein. The data contain 350,000 or so distinct CDR3 sequences, 9% to 15% of them singletons. These data were likewise used in another study, on yellow fever vaccine responses in identical twins.

The sequencing sample was made of CD8+ T cells sorted from blood. Receptors were obtained from a woman aged 18-29 years in good health.

This clonotype was seen more than once but under ten times. This chain joins TRBV12-5 and TRBJ2-3, with D unresolved. The CDR3 has 13 amino acids. V was pared by 7 bases and J by 4 bases, with 12 bases between. Germline CDR1 is LGHNT and CDR2 is FRNRAP. CDR3 sequence: CASASELADTQYF. In DNA, the CDR3 is TGTGCTAGTGCCTCGGAGCTCGCAGATACGCAGTATTTT.

This rearrangement joins TRBV21-1 to TRBJ2-7; the DNA was not used to check the table's D call, TRBD2. TRBV21-1 has pseudogene status. The CDR3 is made up of 12 amino acids. The CDR3 DNA reads TGTGCCAGCAAGCGGACTAGCGACGAGCAGTACTTC. Protein product: CASKRTSDEQYF.

The CDR3 loop reads CATSGHGGPAGELFF. The CDR3 DNA reads TGTGCCACCAGTGGTCACGGGGGCCCAGCCGGGGAGCTGTTTTTT. This chain joins TRBV24-1 and TRBJ2-2; D may correspond to TRBD1 or TRBD2 (6 bases each). With 5 bases removed from V and 6 bases from J, the gap between germline ends came to 15 bases. This CDR3 comprises 15 residues. CDR1 is KGHDR, CDR2 SFDVKD, per germline.

This chain connects TRBV12-3 or TRBV12-4 to TRBJ2-1; perhaps D is TRBD1 or TRBD2 (5 bases each). The CDR3 totals 16 residues. Trimming took off 6 bases at V and 9 bases at J, with 24 bases between the two ends. CDR3 sequence (DNA): TGTGCCAGCAGCCCTGCTGGCGGCGGAGGTGGGACTGAGCAGTTCTTC. It is translated as CASSPAGGGGGTEQFF.

V is TRBV12-5 and J is TRBJ2-1; D gene unclear. Germline V gene data show CDR1 as LGHNT and CDR2 as FRNRAP. V dropped 5 bases and J dropped 15 bases, with 17 bases sitting between them. The CDR3 has 12 amino acids. The CDR3, as DNA: TGTGCTAGTGGTCCGGACCCCCCTCGGAGGTTCTTC. This gives the protein CASGPDPPRRFF.

This clonotype has at least ten counts. The chain couples TRBV7-9 to TRBJ2-7; D is perhaps TRBD1 (5 bases). The V gene's germline CDR1 is SEHNR and CDR2 FQNEAQ (reference sequence). The CDR3 is 13 amino acids. Between the trimmed V and J ends, which lost 1 base and 6 bases, there was a span of 10 bases. CDR3 region: CASSLETAPEQYF. CDR3 nucleotide sequence: TGTGCCAGCAGCTTAGAGACAGCTCCCGAGCAGTACTTC. Looking up the rest from reference TRBV7-9 and TRBJ2-7 gives the full variable domain: DTGVSQNPRHKITKRGQNVTFRCDPISEHNRLYWYRQTLGQGPEFLTYFQNEAQLEKSRLLSDRFSAERPKGSFSTLEIQRTEQGDSAMYLCASSLETAPEQYFGPGTRLTVT.

V gene TRBV12-3 or TRBV12-4 combines with J gene TRBJ1-5; 9 nucleotides match TRBD1. This CDR3 comprises 16 residues. V was clipped by 4 bases and J by 1 base; unmatched bases: 5. The CDR3 sequence is CASSSQGAGSNQPQHF. The CDR3, as DNA: TGTGCCAGCAGTTCACAGGGGGCTGGGAGCAATCAGCCCCAGCATTTT.

V is TRBV28 and J is TRBJ1-2; 7 bases align to TRBD1. The CDR3 runs 14 residues. Germline V gives CDR1 MDHEN, CDR2 SYDVKM. V trimming: 7 bases; J trimming: 4 bases; junction bases outside the gene matches: 9. The CDR3: CASKLQGPRYGYTF. The CDR3 region has the DNA TGTGCCAGCAAACTACAGGGGCCCCGCTATGGCTACACCTTC.